This T cell receptor beta chain was captured in a study of blood T cell repertoires in COVID-19 (dated by TCRdb to 2018 to 2020). In terms of the full investigation: Collaborator samples came from the United States, Italy and Spain and covered acute and convalescent phases of COVID-19. Samples came from the ongoing ImmuneRACE study (first 160 participants) plus 1,254 subjects from 6 global collaborators. Deeply sampled blood TCRbeta repertoires from subjects exposed to, actively infected with, or recovered from COVID-19 were included in the dataset. Nearly every sample came with metadata listing a de-identified subject ID, COVID-19 status, age in years and sex. The repertoires were released in a freely available public database intended as a resource for research on the immune response to SARS-CoV-2. Where HLA class I and class II types were available, the types were taken from metadata supplied by the sample provider, not from assay-based typing. The material from the prospective study consisted of cDNA or gDNA derived from T cells, B-cell-depleted T cells, or PBMCs.

For this clone: Its recognized antigen is unknown. No quality values exist for individual bases; no much larger clone is one base distant.

One collaborating source in Seattle enrolled patients during active infection and followed them longitudinally through the course of disease. Whole blood was collected in K2EDTA tubes by collaborating institutions according to the institutions' own protocols. For TCRbeta analysis, collaborator samples were shipped as frozen whole blood, as isolated PBMCs, or as DNA extracted from either sample type. Results and caveats for the whole study, not just this receptor: Clinical and demographic metadata were provided uncurated, with the amount varying by source and participant.

TCRbeta CDR3 regions were amplified from genomic DNA by means of the immunoSEQ Assay, a bias-controlled multiplex PCR. Processing in the source paper ran as follows. The number of nucleated cells in each sample was estimated from the amplification of reference gene primers within the assay. To quantify the absolute abundance of each unique TCRbeta CDR3 rearrangement, sequence reads were collapsed and filtered. For each sample, productive Simpson clonality was calculated by taking the square root of Simpson's diversity index across productive rearrangements. TCRdb took this table from immuneACCESS and kept in-frame rearrangements with V and J called. Such tables lack part of the clones; where checked against another copy, unresolved V genes explain under half of the gap, and the rest is unexplained. V, J and clone size are taken as reported in that table, and D and trimming were inferred from the DNA itself. This sample lists approximately 250,000 clones; over 80% were detected once. The top ten constitute roughly 10% of the sample.

The receptor was isolated from a woman in her sixties or seventies with COVID-19, enrolled during active disease. Sequences were obtained from peripheral blood.

The CDR3 sequence is CASSLGAGGPADTQYF. The base sequence is TGCGCCAGCAGCTTGGGAGCGGGAGGGCCGGCAGATACGCAGTATTTT. This receptor chain uses TRBV5-1 and TRBJ2-3; 10 bases in the junction line up with TRBD2. Via the germline V gene, CDR1 is SGHRS and CDR2 YFSETQ. From its cysteine to its phenylalanine, the CDR3 spans 16 amino acids. The DNA shown is the 48-base CDR3, in frame from base 1. V loses 0 bases at its end and J loses 4 bases; junction bases beyond the gene matches: 5.